One sample yielded the 20 T cell receptor beta chains listed below, sequenced in a study of cytomegalovirus exposure and HLA in healthy donors. Repertoires were generated with immunoSEQ multiplex PCR, while TCRdb's copy carries only in-frame clones and drops some. The table has under 150,000 clones, around nine tenths seen once; the top ten hold 8.5% to 9.5%. Sequenced sample: PBMCs. The receptors stem from a man between 18 and 35 years old in good health and CMV-seropositive.

V usage is TRBV19 and J usage is TRBJ1-2; 10 nucleotides match TRBD1. This CDR3 contains 14 residues. The germline V gene has CDR1 LNHDA and CDR2 SQIVND (reference sequence). Trimming cost V 11 bases and J 4 bases; bases outside gene matches: 10. The CDR3 protein is CACEDRGPGYGYTF. The CDR3 DNA sequence: TGTGCCTGCGAAGACAGGGGGCCGGGCTATGGCTACACCTTC.

The rearrangement uses TRBV25-1 and TRBJ1-2, with TRBD1 as a possible D gene (5 bases). The germline V gene has CDR1 MGHDK and CDR2 SYGVNS. Trimming cost V 6 bases and J 3 bases, with 17 bases left between them. The CDR3 runs 15 residues. CDR3 sequence (DNA): TGTGCCAGCAGCCCAAGGGGACGGGGGGACTATGGCTACACCTTC. It yields the protein CASSPRGRGDYGYTF.

CDR3 DNA: TGTGCCAGTCGCAAGGGGTGGACGACAGGGACAGATACGCAGTATTTT. Protein product: CASRKGWTTGTDTQYF. The V call is TRBV5-6, the J call TRBJ2-3; TRBD1 matches 7 bases. V trimming: 8 bases; J trimming: 3 bases; junction bases outside the gene matches: 15. The CDR3 consists of 16 residues. Per germline, CDR1 SGHDT and CDR2 YYEEEE.

The V call is TRBV5-1, the J call TRBJ1-2; D remains ambiguous. With 0 bases removed from V and 8 bases from J, the gap between germline ends came to 11 bases. The CDR3 consists of 13 residues. Looked up from germline, CDR1 is SGHRS and CDR2 is YFSETQ. This chain's CDR3 is CASSLEGASGYTF. The CDR3 DNA is TGCGCCAGCAGCTTGGAGGGAGCCTCCGGCTACACCTTC.

The chain uses TRBV7-9 and TRBJ2-1, with TRBD1 as a possible D gene (5 bases). Germline V gene sequence: CDR1 SEHNR, CDR2 FQNEAQ (reference sequence). V shed 4 bases and J shed 5 bases, with 12 bases lying between them. CDR3 size: 14 residues. The CDR3 DNA follows: TGTGCCAGCAGCTCCAGGGTGGCCCACAATGAGCAGTTCTTC. The encoded protein is CASSSRVAHNEQFF.

The DNA for the CDR3 is TGTGCCAGTAGCCTACAGAACTACAATGAGCAGTTCTTC. It codes for CASSLQNYNEQFF. The chain recombines TRBV19 with TRBJ2-1; D call uncertain. Trimming shortened V by 6 bases and J by 3 bases, and 9 bases separated the two germline ends. This CDR3 is built from 13 residues. In germline, CDR1 is LNHDA, CDR2 SQIVND (reference sequence).

Here the CDR3 reads CASSQDQGLNTEAFF. For the CDR3, the DNA is TGCGCCAGCAGCCAAGACCAGGGCTTGAACACTGAAGCTTTCTTT. The chain has TRBV4-1 and TRBJ1-1; a possible D gene is TRBD1 (5 bases). This CDR3 spans 15 amino acids. Germline CDR1 reads MGHRA; CDR2 reads YSYEKL. The V and J ends lost 0 bases and 0 bases respectively, with 8 bases between them.

The rearrangement joins TRBV5-1 to TRBJ1-6, with unresolved D. Germline V CDR1 and CDR2: SGHRS, YFSETQ. The V and J ends lost 2 bases and 5 bases respectively, with 8 bases between them. This CDR3 has 14 residues. In nucleotides, the CDR3 is TGCGCCAGCAGCTTCAGGCAGGATAATTCACCCCTCCACTTT. Protein sequence: CASSFRQDNSPLHF.

The J gene is TRBJ2-7, the V gene TRBV30; 8 bases map to TRBD2. Germline V CDR1 and CDR2: GTSNPN, SVGIG (reference sequence). This CDR3 has 15 residues. Trimming took 2 bases from V and 0 from J; bases not matched to a gene: 6. The CDR3 nucleotides read TGTGCCTGGAGTTCGACGGGGGGGTCCTCCTACGAGCAGTACTTC. It is translated as CAWSSTGGSSYEQYF. The complete variable domain, with remaining parts taken from reference TRBV30 and TRBJ2-7, reads SQTIHQWPATLVQPVGSPLSLECTVEGTSNPNLYWYRQAAGRGLQLLFYSVGIGQISSEVPQNLSASRPQDRQFILSSKKLLLSDSGFYLCAWSSTGGSSYEQYFGPGTRLTVT.

The chain has TRBV29-1 and TRBJ1-4; D may be TRBD1 (6 bases). Germline V gene data show CDR1 as SQVTM and CDR2 as ANQGSEA. Trimming took off 6 bases at V and 11 bases at J, with 16 bases between the two ends. The CDR3 sequence is 12 residues long. CDR3: CSVLRERGKLFF. The CDR3 coding sequence is TGCAGCGTCTTGAGGGAGAGGGGGAAACTGTTTTTT.

The gene calls are TRBV30 and TRBJ1-2; weak D call: TRBD1 (6 bases). Looked up from germline, CDR1 is GTSNPN and CDR2 is SVGIG (reference sequence). The germline V and J ends were trimmed by 7 bases and 3 bases, with 21 bases remaining between them. The CDR3 totals 15 residues. The CDR3 sequence is CAYYPWTEKDYGYTF. The CDR3 region has the DNA TGTGCCTACTACCCCTGGACAGAAAAAGACTATGGCTACACCTTC.

This clone was picked up many times. The chain combines TRBV28 with TRBJ2-1; TRBD2 matches 10 bases. Germline trimming cut 2 bases from V and 7 bases from J; bases unmatched to any gene: 5. CDR1 is MDHEN, CDR2 SYDVKM, per germline. The CDR3 extends over 15 amino acids. This CDR3 reads CASSLPSGSGNEQFF. The CDR3 nucleotides read TGTGCCAGCAGTTTACCTAGCGGGAGTGGGAATGAGCAGTTCTTC. Full variable domain (remainder filled in from reference TRBV28 and TRBJ2-1): DVKVTQSSRYLVKRTGEKVFLECVQDMDHENMFWYRQDPGLGLRLIYFSYDVKMKEKGDIPEGYSVSREKKERFSLILESASTNQTSMYLCASSLPSGSGNEQFFGPGTRLTVL.

The chain is built from TRBV6-1 and TRBJ2-1; 8 nucleotides line up with TRBD1. The CDR3 runs 14 residues. V shed 3 bases and J 7 bases; nucleotides not matched to a gene: 5. CDR1 and CDR2 from the germline V gene are MNHNS and SASEGT. The CDR3 DNA follows: TGTGCCAGCAGTGACAGGGGGCCCAGAAATGAGCAGTTCTTC. It codes for CASSDRGPRNEQFF.

The chain carries TRBV5-4 and TRBJ1-6; possible D gene TRBD1, 5 bases. V lost 2 bases, J lost 8 bases, and 11 bases lay in between. CDR1 SGHNT and CDR2 YYREEE come from the germline V gene (reference sequence). This CDR3 region has 14 residues. The CDR3 sequence: CASSFGQGDSPLHF. DNA for the CDR3: TGTGCCAGCAGCTTCGGGCAGGGTGATTCACCCCTCCACTTT.

The chain recombines TRBV19 with TRBJ2-7; 8 bases fit TRBD1. The germline V gene encodes CDR1 LNHDA and CDR2 SQIVND (reference sequence). The CDR3 is 16 residues long. The junction had 13 bases not matched to a gene; V was cut back by 5 bases and J by 4 bases. DNA for the CDR3: TGTGCCAGTAGTCTCATCCCCACCAGGGGGCTATACGAGCAGTACTTC. Its protein is CASSLIPTRGLYEQYF. The variable domain in full, with the rest retrieved from reference TRBV19 and TRBJ2-7, is DGGITQSPKYLFRKEGQNVTLSCEQNLNHDAMYWYRQDPGQGLRLIYYSQIVNDFQKGDIAEGYSVSREKKESFPLTVTSAQKNPTAFYLCASSLIPTRGLYEQYFGPGTRLTVT.

This clone was seen just once. This chain joins TRBV5-5 and TRBJ1-2, with D possibly being TRBD1 (5 bases). V was trimmed by 4 bases and J by 8 bases, leaving 15 bases between them. This CDR3 is built from 13 residues. The germline gives CDR1 SGHKS, CDR2 YYEKEE (reference sequence). For the CDR3, the DNA is TGTGCCAGCAGCCTGCGCCCAGGGTCCGGCTACACCTTC. Protein product: CASSLRPGSGYTF.

The chain links TRBV15 to TRBJ1-5, with 9 positions matching TRBD1. After removal of 8 bases from V and 0 bases from J, the junction contained 8 bases not matched to a gene. CDR1 and CDR2 (germline): LNHNV, YYDKDF (reference sequence). The CDR3 loop spans 16 amino acids. CDR3: CATVDRGGYSNQPQHF. Written as DNA, the CDR3 is TGTGCCACCGTGGACAGGGGCGGATATAGCAATCAGCCCCAGCATTTT.

The J gene is TRBJ2-5, the V gene TRBV9; 13 nucleotides agree with TRBD2. The V gene end was trimmed by 4 bases and the J gene end by 3 bases; junction bases not matched to a gene: 12. CDR3 length equals 18 residues. Germline-derived CDR1 and CDR2 are SGDLS and YYNGEE. The chain's CDR3 is CASSPRLAGGSVKETQYF. The CDR3 region has the DNA TGTGCCAGCAGCCCCCGACTAGCGGGGGGCTCCGTAAAAGAGACCCAGTACTTC.

The gene calls are TRBV25-1 and TRBJ2-5, with D possibly matching TRBD1 (5 bases). Trimming left V 1 base short and J 2 bases short, with 11 bases between. The CDR3 is made up of 15 amino acids. Looked up from germline, CDR1 is MGHDK and CDR2 is SYGVNS. The CDR3 DNA reads as TGTGCCAGCAGTGAATCTAGACAGCGACAAGAGACCCAGTACTTC. Translated, it gives CASSESRQRQETQYF.

The chain couples TRBV29-1 to TRBJ2-3, with 8 bases aligning to TRBD2. This CDR3 is built from 14 residues. Germline lookup yields CDR1 SQVTM and CDR2 ANQGSEA. Germline trimming cut 7 bases from V and 3 bases from J; bases unmatched to any gene: 9. In nucleotides, the CDR3 is TGCAGCGCCGCAAGGGCGGGGGGAACAGATACGCAGTATTTT. It is translated as CSAARAGGTDTQYF.